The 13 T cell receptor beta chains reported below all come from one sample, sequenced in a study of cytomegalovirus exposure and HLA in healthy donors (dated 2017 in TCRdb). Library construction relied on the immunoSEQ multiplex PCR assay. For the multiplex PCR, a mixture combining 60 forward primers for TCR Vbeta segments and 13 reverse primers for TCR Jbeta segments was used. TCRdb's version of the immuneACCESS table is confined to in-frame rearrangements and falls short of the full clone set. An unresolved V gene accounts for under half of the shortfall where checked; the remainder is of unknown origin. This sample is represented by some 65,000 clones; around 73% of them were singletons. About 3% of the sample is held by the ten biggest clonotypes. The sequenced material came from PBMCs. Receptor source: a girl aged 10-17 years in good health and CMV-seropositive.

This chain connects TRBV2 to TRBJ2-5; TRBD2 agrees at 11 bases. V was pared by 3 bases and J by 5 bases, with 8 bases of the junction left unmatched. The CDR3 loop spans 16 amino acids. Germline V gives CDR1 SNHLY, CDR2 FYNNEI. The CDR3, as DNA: TGTGCCAGCAGTGACGCGGTAGCGGGGGGGCGTGAGACCCAGTACTTC. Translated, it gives CASSDAVAGGRETQYF.

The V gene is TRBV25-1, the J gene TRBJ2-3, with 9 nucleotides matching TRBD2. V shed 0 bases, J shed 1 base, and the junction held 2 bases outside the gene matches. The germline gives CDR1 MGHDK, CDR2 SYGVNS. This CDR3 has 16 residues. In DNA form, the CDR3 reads TGTGCCAGCAGTGAATATAGCGGGGGCCGCACAGATACGCAGTATTTT. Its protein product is CASSEYSGGRTDTQYF.

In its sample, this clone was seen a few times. CDR3 in DNA: TGCGCCAGCAGACAGGGGACACAGAACACCGGGGAGCTGTTTTTT. Protein product: CASRQGTQNTGELFF. This chain uses TRBV5-1 with TRBJ2-2; 7 bases are shared with TRBD1. V was pared by 5 bases and J by 1 base, with 5 bases of the junction left unmatched. The CDR3 loop spans 15 amino acids. The germline V gene encodes CDR1 SGHRS and CDR2 YFSETQ.

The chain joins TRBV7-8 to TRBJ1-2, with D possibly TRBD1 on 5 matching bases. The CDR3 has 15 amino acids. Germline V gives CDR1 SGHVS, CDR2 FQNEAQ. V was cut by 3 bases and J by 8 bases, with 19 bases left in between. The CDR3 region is CASSLVVGTAGGYTF. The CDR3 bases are TGTGCCAGCAGCTTGGTGGTCGGGACTGCCGGGGGCTACACCTTC.

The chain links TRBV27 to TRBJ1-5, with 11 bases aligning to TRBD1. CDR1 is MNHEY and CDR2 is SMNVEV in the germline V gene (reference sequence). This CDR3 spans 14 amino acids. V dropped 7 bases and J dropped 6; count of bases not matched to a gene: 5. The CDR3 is CASKPGQGAQPQHF. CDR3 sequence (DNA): TGTGCCAGCAAACCCGGACAGGGGGCTCAGCCCCAGCATTTT.

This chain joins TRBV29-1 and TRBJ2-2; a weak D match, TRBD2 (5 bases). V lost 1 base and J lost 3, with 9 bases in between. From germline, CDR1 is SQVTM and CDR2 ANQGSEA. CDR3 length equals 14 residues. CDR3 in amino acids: CSVEVGLYTGELFF. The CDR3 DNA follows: TGCAGCGTTGAAGTCGGACTCTACACCGGGGAGCTGTTTTTT.

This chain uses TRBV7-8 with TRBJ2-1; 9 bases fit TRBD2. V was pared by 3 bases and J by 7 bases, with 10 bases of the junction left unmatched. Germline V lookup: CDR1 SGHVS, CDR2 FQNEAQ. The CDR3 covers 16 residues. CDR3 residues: CASSFIRAGGRNEQFF. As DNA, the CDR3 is TGTGCCAGCAGCTTTATAAGAGCGGGAGGCCGGAATGAGCAGTTCTTC.

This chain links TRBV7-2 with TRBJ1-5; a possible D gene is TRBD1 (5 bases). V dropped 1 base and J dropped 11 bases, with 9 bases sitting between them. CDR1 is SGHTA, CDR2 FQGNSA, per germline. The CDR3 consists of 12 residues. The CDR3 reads CASSLGAGAQHF. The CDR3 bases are TGTGCCAGCAGCTTAGGGGCGGGGGCCCAGCATTTT.

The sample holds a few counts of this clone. This CDR3 is CAWNRQEGETQYF. The DNA for the CDR3 is TGTGCCTGGAATCGCCAGGAGGGAGAGACCCAGTACTTC. This chain links TRBV30 with TRBJ2-5, with D tentatively TRBD2 (6 bases). Trimming stripped 4 bases from V and 4 bases from J, with 13 bases between. This CDR3 is built from 13 residues. Per germline, CDR1 GTSNPN and CDR2 SVGIG (reference sequence).

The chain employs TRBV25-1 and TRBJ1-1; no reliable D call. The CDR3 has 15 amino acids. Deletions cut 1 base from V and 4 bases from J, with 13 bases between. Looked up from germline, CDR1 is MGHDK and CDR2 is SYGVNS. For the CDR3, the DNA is TGTGCCAGCAGTGAATGGGTAGGAGGGAGCACTGAAGCTTTCTTT. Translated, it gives CASSEWVGGSTEAFF. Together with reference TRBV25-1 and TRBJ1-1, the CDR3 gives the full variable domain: EADIYQTPRYLVIGTGKKITLECSQTMGHDKMYWYQQDPGMELHLIHYSYGVNSTEKGDLSSESTVSRIRTEHFPLTLESARPSHTSQYLCASSEWVGGSTEAFFGQGTRLTVV.

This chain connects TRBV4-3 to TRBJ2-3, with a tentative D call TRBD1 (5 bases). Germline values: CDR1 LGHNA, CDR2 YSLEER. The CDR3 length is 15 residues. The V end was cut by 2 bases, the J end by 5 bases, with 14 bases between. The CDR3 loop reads CASSQYSRVGDTQYF. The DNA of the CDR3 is TGCGCCAGCAGCCAATATAGCAGGGTGGGAGATACGCAGTATTTT.

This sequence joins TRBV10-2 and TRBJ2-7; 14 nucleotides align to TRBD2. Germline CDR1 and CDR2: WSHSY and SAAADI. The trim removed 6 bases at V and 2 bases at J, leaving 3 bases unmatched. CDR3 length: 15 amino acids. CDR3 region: CASRGLAGGTYEQYF. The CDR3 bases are TGCGCCAGCAGAGGACTAGCGGGAGGTACCTACGAGCAGTACTTC.

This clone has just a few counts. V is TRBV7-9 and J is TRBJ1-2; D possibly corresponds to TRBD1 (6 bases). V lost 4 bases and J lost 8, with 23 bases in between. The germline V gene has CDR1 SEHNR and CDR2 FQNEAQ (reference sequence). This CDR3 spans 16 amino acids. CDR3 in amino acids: CASSSYWGGNGYGYTF. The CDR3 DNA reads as TGTGCCAGCAGCTCCTATTGGGGGGGCAATGGGTACGGCTACACCTTC.